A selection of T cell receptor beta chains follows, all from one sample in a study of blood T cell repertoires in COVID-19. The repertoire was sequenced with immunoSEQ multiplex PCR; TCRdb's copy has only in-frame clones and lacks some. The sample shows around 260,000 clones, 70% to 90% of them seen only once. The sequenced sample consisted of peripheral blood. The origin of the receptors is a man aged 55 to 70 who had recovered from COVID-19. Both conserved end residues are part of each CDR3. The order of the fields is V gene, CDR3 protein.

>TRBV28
CASRLERTGPLYF
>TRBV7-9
CASSLGAPSTYEQYF
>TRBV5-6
CASSLRDRGLGEQFF
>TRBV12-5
CASGPISGNTIYF
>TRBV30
CAWSPTGGPQHF
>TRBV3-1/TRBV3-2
CASSQGTSFEQFF
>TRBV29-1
CSALSRVRPGAENTEAFF
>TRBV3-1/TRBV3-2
CASSRGQGSYGYTF
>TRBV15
CATSRGGDSYNEQFF
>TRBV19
CASSIGGVSTDTQYF
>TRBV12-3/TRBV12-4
CASRNTGLGGYTF
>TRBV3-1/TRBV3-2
CASSQHPRDSETQYF
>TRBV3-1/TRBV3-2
CASSQTFRGGQPQHF
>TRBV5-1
CASSLDGGDTEAFF
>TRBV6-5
CASSYSGGLNTEAFF
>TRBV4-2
CASSQGLGGRRRDEQFF
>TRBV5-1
CASSDQITGELFF
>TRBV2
CASSEVGTGNTIYF
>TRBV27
CASIPGGSSYNEQFF
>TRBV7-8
CASSGDGSNQPQHF
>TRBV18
CASSRDMVEQYF
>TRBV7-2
CASSLALLGGASTDTQYF
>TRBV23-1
CASSQSRPYTDTQYF
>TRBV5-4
CALSRGGAYNEQFF
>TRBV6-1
CASSERPSTDTQYF
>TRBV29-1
CSALLYGELFF
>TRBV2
CASSELRFPNEKLFF
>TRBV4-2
CASSQGLEKYF